The rows below give T cell receptor beta chains drawn from one sample of a study of CD8 T cells in Susac syndrome. One entry per CDR3 protein, called by TCRdb with MiXCR from the immunoSEQ multiplex PCR reads. The sample lists some 180,000 distinct CDR3 sequences, about 95% seen once, with more than 0.1% in the top ten. The sequenced sample consisted of CD4+ T cells from PBMCs. The receptor set was obtained from a human donor in good health. Both conserved end residues are part of each CDR3. The D gene is left open where the match is weak. A row's size may be missing; if present it is once, few, many or a size class.

j_call	d_call	clone_size	v_call	cdr3_nt	cdr3_aa
TRBJ2-1	NA	NA	TRBV7-2	TGTGCCAGCAGCTTAGCGCAGCAACGGGAGCAGTTCTTC	CASSLAQQREQFF
TRBJ1-1	TRBD1	NA	TRBV29-1	TGCAGCGTCCAGACAGGGGGTTTCACTGAAGCTTTCTTT	CSVQTGGFTEAFF
TRBJ1-1	NA	NA	TRBV5-1	TGCGCCAGCAGCTTGGGAACAGGGTCGTCAGCTTTCTTT	CASSLGTGSSAFF
TRBJ1-4	NA	NA	TRBV27	TGTGCCAGCTCCGGATCGAGGTCGGATGAAAAACTGTTTTTT	CASSGSRSDEKLFF
TRBJ2-1	NA	NA	TRBV4-3	TGCGCCAGCAGCCAAGTTACGGTCTCCTACAATGAGCAGTTCTTC	CASSQVTVSYNEQFF
TRBJ1-5	NA	NA	TRBV9	TGTGCCAGCAGCGTAGGGGACGGCCCATGGCCCCAGCATTTT	CASSVGDGPWPQHF
TRBJ2-3	TRBD1	NA	TRBV19	TGTGCCAGTAGCAATCCCTCCGCGGACAGGGTCACAGATACGCAGTATTTT	CASSNPSADRVTDTQYF
TRBJ2-1	TRBD2	NA	TRBV7-2	TGTGCCAGCAGCTTAGTTGGGGCGGGGGGCTACAATGAGCAGTTCTTC	CASSLVGAGGYNEQFF
TRBJ2-7	TRBD1	once	TRBV3-1	TGTGCCAGCAGACAGTCCGGGACAGGCTACGAGCAGTACTTC	CASRQSGTGYEQYF
TRBJ2-5	TRBD1	NA	TRBV24-1	TGTGCCACCAGTGATATCGGACAGGGTGTGGAGACCCAGTACTTC	CATSDIGQGVETQYF
TRBJ1-2	NA	NA	TRBV20-1	TGCAGTGCTATTCCGGGCCCTTGGGGCTACACCTTC	CSAIPGPWGYTF
TRBJ2-1	NA	NA	TRBV29-1	TGCAGCGGGGGGACGTTCTCCTACAATGAGCAGTTCTTC	CSGGTFSYNEQFF
TRBJ2-7	TRBD2	NA	TRBV7-9	TGTGCCAGCAGCTTCACTAGCGGGAACTACGAGCAGTACTTC	CASSFTSGNYEQYF
TRBJ2-1	TRBD1	once	TRBV29-1	TGCAGCGTTGAAGGAGGACAGGACAATGAGCAGTTCTTC	CSVEGGQDNEQFF
TRBJ1-3	NA	NA	TRBV7-9	TGTGCCAGCAGCTTAGTCAGGGCCTCTGGAAACACCATATATTTT	CASSLVRASGNTIYF
TRBJ2-4	NA	once	TRBV5-1	TGCGCCAGCAGCTTGGCATCAGGGTTAGACATTCAGTACTTC	CASSLASGLDIQYF